This note documents a single T cell receptor (beta chain) sequence. Its antigen is as yet unknown. Carried by the TCR beta cDNA libraries were unique molecular identifiers. Each batch of 1 to 10 million T cells produced roughly 500,000 cDNA molecules. TCRdb itself ran the PCR reads through MiXCR, one entry per CDR3 protein. The sample records fewer than 850,000 distinct CDR3 sequences, around 46% being singletons. This sample was included in a study of post-analysis software for immune sequencing data. Study results and caveats: For normalized Chao1 diversity, multiple sclerosis patients scored significantly lower than controls did. Patients had higher frequencies than controls of about five TRBV segments, including TRBV5-6, TRBV5-1 and TRBV20-1. F measure clustering grouped samples strongly by preparation batch.

V dropped 8 bases and J dropped 4; count of bases not matched to a gene: 11. CDR3 length equals 15 residues. The germline V gene has CDR1 SGHVS and CDR2 FQNEAQ. The TCR originated in a girl aged 5 to 17 with multiple sclerosis. The chain carries TRBV7-8 and TRBJ2-3; 8 bases align to TRBD1. The sequencing sample was made of blood. The CDR3 region is CASCSFDRGADTQYF. The CDR3, as DNA: TGTGCCAGCTGCTCCTTCGACAGGGGAGCAGATACGCAGTATTTT.